The rows below give T cell receptor beta chains drawn from one sample of a study of cytomegalovirus exposure and HLA in healthy donors. The protocol was immunoSEQ multiplex PCR, while the TCRdb copy is restricted to in-frame clones and leaves out a portion. This repertoire includes about 160,000 clones. The source material was PBMCs. These receptors were obtained from a woman aged 55-70 years in good health and CMV-seronegative. The CDR3 runs from the conserved cysteine through the conserved F or W. D genes are given only for firm matches.

V gene,J gene,CDR3 length,D gene,CDR3 protein
TRBV29-1,TRBJ1-4,13,TRBD1,CSVEEGAREKLFF
TRBV19,TRBJ2-2,15,TRBD1,CASSMTGMNTGELFF
TRBV6-6,TRBJ1-1,12,-,CASSSTGTEAFF
TRBV11-3,TRBJ2-2,15,TRBD2,CASSVSGTNTGELFF
TRBV10-1,TRBJ2-7,11,-,CASSKQGGQYF
TRBV15,TRBJ1-2,13,-,CATSVGGGGGYTF
TRBV6-1,TRBJ2-2,16,TRBD2,CASSDGLAGGIGELFF
TRBV18,TRBJ1-2,16,-,CASSPYARESVYGYTF
TRBV5-1,TRBJ2-2,16,-,CASSLGDLANTGELFF
TRBV2,TRBJ2-1,15,TRBD2,CASRRASGVYNEQFF
TRBV4-2,TRBJ1-6,16,-,CASSQPADSQNSPLHF
TRBV6-6,TRBJ1-1,13,-,CASSYDPRAGAFF
TRBV7-6,TRBJ1-3,14,-,CASSLGGSGNTIYF
TRBV15,TRBJ2-7,14,-,CATSRGGMGGEQYF
TRBV11-1,TRBJ1-1,16,-,CASSSTGTGGKTEAFF
TRBV21-1,TRBJ2-1,15,-,CASSYLGHPRDEQFF
TRBV7-9,TRBJ2-6,16,-,CASGGDWMRGANVLTF
TRBV2,TRBJ1-4,13,TRBD1,CASEGQGNEKLFF
TRBV5-1,TRBJ2-2,14,-,CASSLVGGTGELFF
TRBV25-1,TRBJ2-2,14,-,CASSGLRDTGELFF
TRBV11-2,TRBJ2-3,12,-,CASSLVTTSQYF
TRBV18,TRBJ2-7,17,-,CASSPEWGTRGSREQYF
TRBV27,TRBJ1-1,16,-,CASSPWSGALNTEAFF
TRBV4-2,TRBJ1-1,17,TRBD1,CASSQGTGGLINTEAFF
TRBV6-4,TRBJ1-1,13,-,CASKLEENTEAFF
TRBV15,TRBJ2-7,16,-,CATSRDNTDSSYEQYF
TRBV25-1,TRBJ2-3,16,-,CASSPGVVLFGDTQYF
TRBV4-1,TRBJ1-1,15,TRBD1,CASSQISKTGAEAFF
TRBV5-4,TRBJ2-3,15,TRBD2,CASSLAGGPVDTQYF
TRBV5-5,TRBJ1-1,14,-,CASSFIGGNTEAFF
TRBV11-2,TRBJ2-1,14,-,CASSSDGEYNEQFF
TRBV9,TRBJ2-7,16,TRBD2,CASSVGRGEATYEQYF
TRBV6-5,TRBJ2-3,15,TRBD2,CASSLGTSGSWTQYF
TRBV9,TRBJ2-3,16,TRBD2,CASSVAILADTDTQYF
TRBV19,TRBJ2-7,15,TRBD1,CASSGDRGTPYEQYF
TRBV30,TRBJ2-7,15,TRBD1,CAWSLGQGALYEQYF
TRBV9,TRBJ1-1,15,-,CASSVGALLDTEAFF
TRBV6-5,TRBJ2-7,11,-,CASTNGFEQYF
TRBV19,TRBJ2-1,15,-,CASIPRGGTYNEQFF
TRBV5-1,TRBJ2-1,14,TRBD2,CASLSSGPYNEQFF
TRBV6-1,TRBJ2-7,16,-,CASSATSAGTYGEQYF
TRBV14,TRBJ2-7,14,-,CASSLGQIGSEQYF
TRBV5-1,TRBJ2-7,16,-,CASSLGQVVREYEQYF
TRBV29-1,TRBJ1-1,12,TRBD1,CSGRQGNTEAFF
TRBV7-8,TRBJ2-7,16,-,CASSPGRWAGTREQYF
TRBV6-6,TRBJ2-3,14,-,CASSYSDDTDTQYF
TRBV5-1,TRBJ2-1,15,TRBD1,CASSLVRGLDNEQFF
TRBV7-9,TRBJ2-3,17,TRBD2,CASSYEGLVRDTDTQYF
TRBV7-2,TRBJ2-4,16,-,CASSTAGRATKNIQYF